The sequence of this TCR beta chain was determined in a study of T cell responses to AZD1222 COVID-19 vaccine. V dropped 5 bases and J dropped 0 bases, with 5 bases sitting between them. Germline-derived CDR1 and CDR2 are MNHEY and SMNVEV (reference sequence). CDR3 length: 13 amino acids. Study outcomes and limitations: Breadth and depth of Spike-specific TCRs rose after two AZD1222 doses. Distributed over spike, vaccine-associated CD4 TCRs predominated at 160-218 and 743-854. Most donors were white British and more were female, and clonal diversity was possibly underestimated. The repertoires were collected only after the peak T cell response.

Sequenced by immunoSEQ multiplex PCR; TCRdb stores in-frame clones only, minus some. The data show some 50,000 clones, with approximately 79% seen just once and 20% to 25% held by the top ten. A remark on this clone: The antigen is not known.

The receptor's source is an adult in good health. The sequencing here drew on peripheral blood, taken on day 0 of MenACWY control vaccination. The chain carries TRBV27 and TRBJ2-1; D is ambiguous. This CDR3 is CASSLSSYNEQFF. In nucleotides, the CDR3 is TGTGCCAGCAGTCTGAGCTCCTACAATGAGCAGTTCTTC.